Below are 14 T cell receptor beta chains sequenced from a single sample in a study of PD-1 blockade in classical Hodgkin lymphoma. Assay: immunoSEQ multiplex PCR; the TCRdb copy retains only in-frame clones and omits some. Of just under 65,000 clones listed, 90% to 95% are singletons. Documented time point: cycle 4 day 1 (C4D1), after less than seven weeks of nivolumab. With no exception, relapse followed autologous stem cell transplantation in all patients, and brentuximab vedotin exposure varied. Sequences were derived from peripheral blood mononuclear cells (PBMCs), sampled before the fourth cycle of nivolumab. The origin of the receptors is a human donor with classical Hodgkin lymphoma.

This chain joins TRBV11-1 and TRBJ1-6, with D possibly TRBD1 on 6 matching bases. The V and J ends lost 2 bases and 7 bases respectively, with 12 bases between them. CDR3 length: 15 residues. Germline V gene sequence: CDR1 SGHAT, CDR2 FQDESV (reference sequence). Here the CDR3 reads CASSLSGTQNSPLHF. In DNA form, the CDR3 reads TGTGCCAGCAGCTTAAGCGGGACACAAAATTCACCCCTCCACTTT. The variable domain in full, with the rest retrieved from reference TRBV11-1 and TRBJ1-6, is EAEVAQSPRYKITEKSQAVAFWCDPISGHATLYWYRQILGQGPELLVQFQDESVVDDSQLPKDRFSAERLKGVDSTLKIQPAELGDSAMYLCASSLSGTQNSPLHFGNGTRLTVT.

Note on this clone: A read error is possible here, since a much larger clone lies one base away. This sequence joins TRBV2 and TRBJ2-5; D remains ambiguous. Germline V gene data show CDR1 as SNHLY and CDR2 as FYNNEI. V was trimmed by 6 bases and J by 4 bases, leaving 3 bases between them. This CDR3 region has 10 residues. The CDR3 region is CASRGETQYF. In nucleotides, the CDR3 is TGTGCCAGCAGGGGAGAGACCCAGTACTTC.

This clone ranks as medium-sized. The chain carries TRBV18 and TRBJ2-7; 8 bases align to TRBD1. The junction had 10 bases not matched to a gene; V was cut back by 6 bases and J by 3 bases. Germline values: CDR1 KGHSH, CDR2 LQKENI. CDR3 length equals 15 residues. CDR3 sequence reads: CASSPQGAVGYEQYF. Written as DNA, the CDR3 is TGTGCCAGCTCCCCCCAGGGGGCAGTGGGCTACGAGCAGTACTTC. The whole variable domain, remainder taken from reference TRBV18 and TRBJ2-7, is NAGVMQNPRHLVRRRGQEARLRCSPMKGHSHVYWYRQLPEEGLKFMVYLQKENIIDESGMPKERFSAEFPKEGPSILRIQQVVRGDSAAYFCASSPQGAVGYEQYFGPGTRLTVT.

This chain connects TRBV28 to TRBJ2-1, with TRBD2 matching 9 bases. Trimming at V came to 4 bases and at J to 0 bases, leaving 4 bases not matched to a gene. Germline V gene lookup returns CDR1 MDHEN and CDR2 SYDVKM. The CDR3 runs 16 residues. The CDR3: CASSSTSGNSYNEQFF. The CDR3 nucleotides read TGTGCCAGCAGTTCGACTAGCGGTAACTCCTACAATGAGCAGTTCTTC.

The V gene is TRBV30, the J gene TRBJ1-3; no clear D. From germline, CDR1 is GTSNPN and CDR2 SVGIG (reference sequence). The V end lost 7 bases, the J end lost 0 bases, and 7 bases lay between the germline ends. This CDR3 contains 12 residues. CDR3 protein: CASQSSGNTIYF. In DNA, the CDR3 is TGTGCCTCACAGAGCTCTGGAAACACCATATATTTT.

The rearrangement joins TRBV18 to TRBJ2-7; D unresolved. This CDR3 has 15 residues. The ends were cut back, 2 bases at V and 3 bases at J, with 14 bases in the middle. The germline gives CDR1 KGHSH, CDR2 LQKENI. The CDR3 DNA follows: TGTGCCAGCTCACCATCGGTCGGTGAACTCTACGAGCAGTACTTC. Translating it yields CASSPSVGELYEQYF.

The J gene is TRBJ1-4, the V gene TRBV5-5; weak D call: TRBD1 (6 bases). The CDR3 totals 14 residues. V lost 1 base to trimming and J lost 8 bases, with 12 bases between them. Germline CDR1 and CDR2: SGHKS and YYEKEE (reference sequence). The CDR3 is CASSLWDGTEKLFF. CDR3 nucleotides: TGTGCCAGCAGCTTGTGGGACGGGACAGAAAAACTGTTTTTT.

The chain combines TRBV5-1 with TRBJ1-6; no clear D gene. Germline CDR1 is SGHRS and CDR2 is YFSETQ. The CDR3 consists of 16 residues. Trimming pared 1 base from V and 0 bases from J, leaving 8 bases between. The CDR3 sequence is CASSLIGSSYNSPLHF. The CDR3 nucleotides read TGCGCCAGCAGCTTGATAGGAAGCTCCTATAATTCACCCCTCCACTTT.

The chain has TRBV4-2 and TRBJ2-7; D is unresolved. Trimming removed 0 bases from V and 3 bases from J, with 6 bases in between. The CDR3 is made up of 13 amino acids. The V gene's germline CDR1 is LGHNA and CDR2 YNFKEQ. In DNA form, the CDR3 reads TGTGCCAGCAGCCAAGAATCTAGCTACGAGCAGTACTTC. Translating gives CASSQESSYEQYF.

V is TRBV2 and J is TRBJ2-5; TRBD1 matches at 8 bases. V lost 8 bases to trimming and J lost 5 bases; unmatched junction nucleotides: 7. The CDR3 consists of 13 residues. Looked up from germline, CDR1 is SNHLY and CDR2 is FYNNEI. As DNA, the CDR3 is TGTGCCAGCGCGGACAGGGCGGTGGAGACCCAGTACTTC. It encodes CASADRAVETQYF. Supplemented by reference TRBV2 and TRBJ2-5, the full variable domain reads EPEVTQTPSHQVTQMGQEVILRCVPISNHLYFYWYRQILGQKVEFLVSFYNNEISEKSEIFDDQFSVERPDGSNFTLKIRSTKLEDSAMYFCASADRAVETQYFGPGTRLLVL.

V usage is TRBV5-1 and J usage is TRBJ2-5; no definite D call. V lost 0 bases and J lost 4, with 7 bases in between. This CDR3 comprises 13 residues. Germline CDR1 SGHRS, CDR2 YFSETQ. The CDR3 DNA reads as TGCGCCAGCAGCTTGGACACGTTAGAGACCCAGTACTTC. As protein: CASSLDTLETQYF.

The V and J genes are TRBV7-9 and TRBJ1-3; 7 bases are shared with TRBD1. Germline values: CDR1 SEHNR, CDR2 FQNEAQ (reference sequence). The length of the CDR3 is 16 residues. The junction had 6 bases not matched to a gene; V was cut back by 4 bases and J by 0 bases. The CDR3 nucleotides are TGTGCCAGCAGCTCATACAGGGGCTTCTCTGGAAACACCATATATTTT. Residues: CASSSYRGFSGNTIYF.

This chain uses TRBV20-1 with TRBJ1-2, with TRBD1 identical over 8 bases. V lost 5 bases to trimming and J lost 7 bases; unmatched junction nucleotides: 3. The CDR3 is 11 amino acids. CDR1 DFQATT and CDR2 SNEGSKA come from the germline V gene (reference sequence). The CDR3 region has the DNA TGCAGTGCTGGGACAGGCTCTGGCTACACCTTC. This codes for CSAGTGSGYTF.

V and J are TRBV5-6 and TRBJ2-3; D unclear. The CDR3 has 15 amino acids. Germline V gene data show CDR1 as SGHDT and CDR2 as YYEEEE. V shed 1 base and J shed 4 bases, with 13 bases lying between them. The CDR3 reads CASSLSPSPADTQYF. In nucleotides, the CDR3 is TGTGCCAGCAGCTTGAGTCCCAGTCCGGCAGATACGCAGTATTTT.